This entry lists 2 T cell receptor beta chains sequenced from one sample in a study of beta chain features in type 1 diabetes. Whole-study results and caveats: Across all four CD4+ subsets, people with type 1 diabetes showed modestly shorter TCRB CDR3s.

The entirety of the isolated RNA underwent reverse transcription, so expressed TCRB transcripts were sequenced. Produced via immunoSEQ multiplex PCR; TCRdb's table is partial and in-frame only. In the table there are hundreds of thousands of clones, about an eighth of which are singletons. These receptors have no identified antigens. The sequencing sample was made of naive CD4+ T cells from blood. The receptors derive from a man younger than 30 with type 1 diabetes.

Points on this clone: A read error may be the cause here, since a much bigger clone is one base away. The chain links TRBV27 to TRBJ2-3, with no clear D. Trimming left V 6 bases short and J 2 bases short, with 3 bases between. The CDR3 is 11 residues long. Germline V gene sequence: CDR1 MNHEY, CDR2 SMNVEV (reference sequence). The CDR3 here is CASRYTDTQYF. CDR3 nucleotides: TGTGCCAGCAGGTACACAGATACGCAGTATTTT.

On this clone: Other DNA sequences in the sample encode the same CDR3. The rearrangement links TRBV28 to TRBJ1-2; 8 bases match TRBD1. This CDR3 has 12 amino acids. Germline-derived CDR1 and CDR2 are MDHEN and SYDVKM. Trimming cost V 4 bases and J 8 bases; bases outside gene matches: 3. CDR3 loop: CASSSGGYGYTF. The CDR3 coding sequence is TGTGCCAGCAGTTCAGGGGGCTACGGCTACACCTTC.